The rows below give T cell receptor beta chains drawn from one sample of a study of T cell responses to AZD1222 COVID-19 vaccine. Method: immunoSEQ multiplex PCR; TCRdb's copy keeps in-frame clones and lacks some. The table includes approximately 120,000 clones, 80% to 95% detected once. The sequences come from peripheral blood, collected on day 0 of MenACWY control vaccination. The source is an adult in good health. The CDR3 runs from the conserved cysteine through the conserved F or W. The D gene is left open where the match is weak. Some rows mark clone size as missing; the rest say once, few, many or name a class of expanded clone.

clone_size: .
d_call: TRBD1
j_call: TRBJ1-4
v_call: TRBV5-6
cdr3_aa: CASSFWTGIITATNEKLFF
cdr3_nt: TGTGCCAGCAGCTTTTGGACAGGGATAATCACGGCAACTAATGAAAAACTGTTTTTT

clone_size: few
d_call: TRBD2
j_call: TRBJ2-1
v_call: TRBV13
cdr3_aa: CASSLGLAGGSYNEQFF
cdr3_nt: TGTGCCAGCAGCTTAGGCCTAGCGGGAGGCTCCTACAATGAGCAGTTCTTC

clone_size: once
d_call: .
j_call: TRBJ1-2
v_call: TRBV27
cdr3_aa: CASSLGANYGYTF
cdr3_nt: TGTGCCAGCAGTTTAGGAGCTAACTATGGCTACACCTTC

clone_size: once
d_call: TRBD1
j_call: TRBJ1-6
v_call: TRBV28
cdr3_aa: CASIPTGGYNSPLHF
cdr3_nt: TGTGCCAGCATCCCGACAGGGGGCTACAATTCACCCCTCCACTTT

clone_size: .
d_call: .
j_call: TRBJ1-6
v_call: TRBV3-1/TRBV3-2
cdr3_aa: CASSFKNSPLHF
cdr3_nt: TGTGCCAGCAGCTTCAAAAATTCACCCCTCCACTTT

clone_size: .
d_call: .
j_call: TRBJ2-6
v_call: TRBV27
cdr3_aa: CASRFSGTINSGANVLTF
cdr3_nt: TGTGCCAGCAGGTTTTCCGGGACAATTAACTCTGGGGCCAACGTCCTGACTTTC

clone_size: .
d_call: .
j_call: TRBJ1-1
v_call: TRBV30
cdr3_aa: CAWSVSENTEAFF
cdr3_nt: TGTGCCTGGAGTGTAAGTGAGAACACTGAAGCTTTCTTT

clone_size: .
d_call: .
j_call: TRBJ1-2
v_call: TRBV18
cdr3_aa: CASSPTASNYGYTF
cdr3_nt: TGTGCCAGCTCACCAACGGCCTCTAACTATGGCTACACCTTC

clone_size: .
d_call: .
j_call: TRBJ1-2
v_call: TRBV7-8
cdr3_aa: CASSLAGTALYGYTF
cdr3_nt: TGTGCCAGCAGCTTAGCCGGGACGGCCTTGTATGGCTACACCTTC

clone_size: few
d_call: TRBD1
j_call: TRBJ1-5
v_call: TRBV24-1
cdr3_aa: CATSDTGGGNQPQHF
cdr3_nt: TGTGCCACCAGTGATACAGGGGGGGGCAATCAGCCCCAGCATTTT

clone_size: .
d_call: .
j_call: TRBJ2-1
v_call: TRBV7-2
cdr3_aa: CASSLAAGSYNEQFF
cdr3_nt: TGTGCCAGCAGCTTAGCGGCCGGCTCCTACAATGAGCAGTTCTTC

clone_size: .
d_call: .
j_call: TRBJ2-5
v_call: TRBV28
cdr3_aa: CASSPPRATGPETQYF
cdr3_nt: TGTGCCAGCAGTCCCCCCCGGGCTACCGGGCCCGAGACCCAGTACTTC

clone_size: .
d_call: .
j_call: TRBJ1-4
v_call: TRBV5-6
cdr3_aa: CASSLRARNEKLFF
cdr3_nt: TGTGCCAGCAGCTTAAGGGCACGAAATGAAAAACTGTTTTTT

clone_size: .
d_call: .
j_call: TRBJ2-1
v_call: TRBV18
cdr3_aa: CASSLGDEQFF
cdr3_nt: TGTGCCAGCTCACTGGGGGATGAGCAGTTCTTC

clone_size: .
d_call: .
j_call: TRBJ2-5
v_call: TRBV20-1
cdr3_aa: CSARKEETQYF
cdr3_nt: TGCAGTGCTAGAAAGGAAGAGACCCAGTACTTC

clone_size: .
d_call: TRBD1
j_call: TRBJ1-2
v_call: TRBV19
cdr3_aa: CASQMTGIIGYTF
cdr3_nt: TGTGCCAGTCAAATGACAGGGATTATTGGCTACACCTTC